This paragraph reports one T cell receptor beta chain. The Seattle site enrolled patients during active infection and followed them longitudinally. V was shortened by 5 bases and J by 5 bases, with 10 bases between the two germline ends. The CDR3 has 13 residues. Germline-derived CDR1 and CDR2 are MNHEY and SMNVEV (reference sequence). These data belong to a study of blood T cell repertoires in COVID-19. Profiling relied on immunoSEQ multiplex PCR, and the TCRdb table lists in-frame clones only, not all of them. The sample lists over 450,000 clones; approximately 92% were seen once. This receptor was obtained from a man between 18 and 35 years old with COVID-19, enrolled during active disease. This rearrangement joins TRBV27 to TRBJ2-1, with D perhaps matching TRBD1 (5 bases). The sequenced sample consisted of peripheral blood. The DNA for the CDR3 is TGTGCCAGCAGTGCGACAGCCGACAATGAGCAGTTCTTC. Its translation is CASSATADNEQFF.